A selection of T cell receptor beta chains follows, all from one sample in a study of response to subunit inactivated influenza vaccine. One entry per CDR3 protein, called by TCRdb with MiXCR from the RT-PCR reads. Among under 200,000 distinct CDR3 sequences listed, approximately 12% were seen once. These data are also associated with another study on T cells expressing NK-cell markers.

Material: CD8+ T cells sorted from PBMCs, obtained less than 13 days after vaccination. The source is a man in his fifties or sixties who received an inactivated influenza vaccine. CDR3s leave out the opening cysteine and the closing phenylalanine or tryptophan. The order of the fields is J gene, V gene, CDR3 protein.

>TRBJ2-7|TRBV2
ASSGRDGYEQY
>TRBJ2-2|TRBV9
ASSVSGTNTGELF
>TRBJ1-1|TRBV4-3
ASSQEIGDSGEAF
>TRBJ2-7|TRBV4-1
ASSQMEGVGYEQY
>TRBJ2-2|TRBV27
ASSFLGGSSGELF
>TRBJ2-7|TRBV7-8
ASSRSVGTGETYEQY
>TRBJ2-5|TRBV11-2
ASSPRTGRQETQY
>TRBJ2-3|TRBV27
ASSLLVSGGRDTQY
>TRBJ2-1|TRBV25-1
ASEGQGGSNEQF
>TRBJ2-1|TRBV28
ASSLSQLGHEQF
>TRBJ2-2|TRBV6-1
ASSPVGGINTGELF
>TRBJ1-5|TRBV4-1
ASSRIGEDQPQH
>TRBJ2-5|TRBV4-1
ASSQDEAGWQETQY
>TRBJ1-5|TRBV5-7
ASSLRTGVQPQH
>TRBJ2-3|TRBV20-1
SARGLAVSTDTQY
>TRBJ2-7|TRBV29-1
SVEDRGSSSYEQY
>TRBJ2-7|TRBV6-1
ASSEGDSYEQY
>TRBJ2-1|TRBV7-9
ASSFASDEQF
>TRBJ2-5|TRBV12-3/TRBV12-4
ASTGRLAGGPETQY
>TRBJ1-2|TRBV6-2/TRBV6-3
ASSYSGSFNYGYT
>TRBJ2-3|TRBV5-6
ASSLEEGRSSTDTQY
>TRBJ1-4|TRBV28
ASSLSGQGNEKLF
>TRBJ2-7|TRBV11-2
ASSFSRIYYEQY
>TRBJ2-4|TRBV7-9
ASQPDRGKNIQY
>TRBJ1-1|TRBV7-2
ASSLGANTEAF